This is a list of T cell receptor beta chains from one sample in a study of Ad26.COV2.S vaccination and SARS-CoV-2 variants. The repertoire was sequenced with immunoSEQ multiplex PCR; TCRdb's copy has only in-frame clones and lacks some. This sample carries more than 350,000 clones, 75% to 95% of them seen once, and the ten largest clones take 12%. Sequences were derived from peripheral blood, sampled in a trial of Ad26.COV2.S vaccine versus placebo. The receptors originated from a person aged 18-60 years who received the Ad26.COV2.S COVID-19 vaccine or a placebo. Both conserved end residues are part of each CDR3. The D gene is left open where the match is weak. Expanded clones are given a class, and other clones once, few, many or no size at all.

clone_size | d_call | j_call | v_call | cdr3_aa | cdr3_nt
NA | NA | TRBJ1-1 | TRBV15 | CATSREGTNTEAFF | TGTGCCACCAGCAGAGAGGGAACGAACACTGAAGCTTTCTTT
once | NA | TRBJ1-5 | TRBV7-9 | CASSLGGTLVSNQPQHF | TGTGCCAGCAGCTTAGGGGGGACACTGGTTAGCAATCAGCCCCAGCATTTT
NA | NA | TRBJ2-1 | TRBV4-2 | CASSQVHISNGGAERGYNEQFF | TGTGCCAGCAGCCAAGTACATATCAGTAATGGGGGAGCGGAGAGGGGCTACAATGAGCAGTTCTTC
NA | NA | TRBJ2-3 | TRBV24-1 | CATSDLKGESVTDTQYF | TGTGCCACCAGTGATTTGAAGGGGGAGAGCGTGACAGATACGCAGTATTTT
NA | NA | TRBJ2-2 | TRBV18 | CASSPLGPGELFF | TGTGCCAGCTCACCCCTAGGGCCCGGGGAGCTGTTTTTT
once | NA | TRBJ2-1 | TRBV7-9 | CASSSGVAYNEQFF | TGTGCCAGCAGCTCCGGCGTCGCTTACAATGAGCAGTTCTTC
NA | NA | TRBJ1-5 | TRBV5-5 | CASSLGSGPNQPQHF | TGTGCCAGCAGCTTGGGATCTGGGCCCAATCAGCCCCAGCATTTT
NA | NA | TRBJ1-1 | TRBV6-5 | CASSYMGTEAFF | TGTGCCAGCAGTTACATGGGGACTGAAGCTTTCTTT
NA | TRBD2 | TRBJ2-1 | TRBV5-5 | CASSSGGGLVNGDEQFF | TGTGCCAGCAGTTCTGGAGGCGGACTAGTGAATGGGGATGAGCAGTTCTTC
NA | NA | TRBJ2-7 | TRBV7-2 | CASSLAGVQGEQYF | TGTGCCAGCAGCTTAGCGGGAGTTCAGGGAGAGCAGTACTTC
NA | NA | TRBJ1-1 | TRBV5-4 | CASSRTVLNTEAFF | TGTGCCAGCAGCAGGACAGTCCTGAACACTGAAGCTTTCTTT
NA | NA | TRBJ1-6 | TRBV6-2/TRBV6-3 | CASSYYGNYNSPLHF | TGTGCCAGCAGTTACTATGGGAACTATAATTCACCCCTCCACTTT
once | NA | TRBJ2-3 | TRBV30 | CAWLPGGTQYF | TGTGCCTGGCTCCCAGGAGGCACGCAGTATTTT
NA | TRBD1 | TRBJ1-1 | TRBV7-9 | CASSDTGGNTEAFF | TGTGCCAGCAGCGATACAGGGGGGAACACTGAAGCTTTCTTT
NA | TRBD1 | TRBJ1-1 | TRBV2 | CASRGTGGTFF | TGTGCCAGCAGGGGGACAGGGGGGACTTTCTTT
NA | NA | TRBJ2-6 | TRBV6-6 | CASSQVSGANVLTF | TGTGCCAGCAGTCAGGTCTCTGGGGCCAACGTCCTGACTTTC
medium-sized | NA | TRBJ2-6 | TRBV6-1 | CASSEWGGAGANVLTF | TGTGCCAGCAGTGAATGGGGGGGCGCTGGGGCCAACGTCCTGACTTTC
NA | NA | TRBJ1-6 | TRBV10-3 | CAISGGYNSPLHF | TGTGCCATCAGTGGGGGCTATAATTCACCCCTCCACTTT
NA | NA | TRBJ1-1 | TRBV28 | CASSGPGTVNTEAFF | TGTGCCAGCAGCGGCCCGGGGACTGTGAACACTGAAGCTTTCTTT
once | TRBD2 | TRBJ2-7 | TRBV5-4 | CASSLGLAGVYEQYF | TGTGCCAGCAGCTTGGGCCTAGCGGGAGTCTACGAGCAGTACTTC
NA | TRBD1 | TRBJ1-4 | TRBV2 | CASRDRATNEKLFF | TGTGCCAGCAGAGACAGGGCAACTAATGAAAAACTGTTTTTT
NA | TRBD2 | TRBJ2-1 | TRBV4-1 | CASSLGGSGSKGRGEQFF | TGCGCCAGCAGCCTAGGGGGGAGCGGGAGTAAGGGTCGGGGTGAGCAGTTCTTC
NA | NA | TRBJ1-1 | TRBV6-5 | CASSRRVMNTEAFF | TGTGCCAGCAGTCGGAGGGTCATGAACACTGAAGCTTTCTTT
NA | NA | TRBJ2-7 | TRBV6-2/TRBV6-3 | CASSNPSSYEQYF | TGTGCCAGCAGTAATCCTAGTTCCTACGAGCAGTACTTC
few | NA | TRBJ1-6 | TRBV6-5 | CASSLLQSNSPLHF | TGTGCCAGCAGTTTATTACAGTCCAATTCACCCCTCCACTTT
NA | TRBD2 | TRBJ2-5 | TRBV29-1 | CSVDSGSQETQYF | TGCAGCGTCGATAGCGGGAGCCAAGAGACCCAGTACTTC
NA | NA | TRBJ1-2 | TRBV4-2 | CASSRQSYYGYTF | TGTGCCAGCAGCCGTCAGTCATACTATGGCTACACCTTC
NA | TRBD2 | TRBJ2-7 | TRBV5-1 | CASSPRGGSGAPYEQYF | TGCGCCAGCAGCCCGCGGGGGGGTAGCGGGGCCCCCTACGAGCAGTACTTC
NA | NA | TRBJ2-1 | TRBV2 | CASSEGNNEQFF | TGTGCCAGCAGTGAGGGTAACAATGAGCAGTTCTTC
NA | NA | TRBJ1-5 | TRBV24-1 | CATSDSRDSTFAGNQPQHF | TGTGCCACCAGTGACTCCCGAGACAGCACTTTCGCGGGCAATCAGCCCCAGCATTTT